One sample yielded the 21 T cell receptor beta chains listed below, sequenced in a study of shared clonotypes between healthy human individuals. The method was immunoSEQ multiplex PCR; TCRdb's version includes in-frame clones alone and lacks a portion of them. The sample carries around 700,000 clones, about two thirds recorded once. Sample: memory CD4+ T cells sorted from blood. The subset here: CD45RA-negative fraction. These receptors were obtained from a woman in her 30s in good health.

CDR3 nucleotide sequence: TGCGCCAGCAGAAGGGACCTGGAGGGGGTCGAGCAGTACTTC. Translation gives CASRRDLEGVEQYF. The chain recombines TRBV10-2 with TRBJ2-7; D is tentatively TRBD1 or TRBD2 (6 bases each). The CDR3 covers 14 residues. Germline V gene lookup returns CDR1 WSHSY and CDR2 SAAADI. Trimming took 6 bases from V and 6 from J, leaving 18 bases between them.

V and J are TRBV11-3 and TRBJ2-1; 13 bases are a match to TRBD2. The length of the CDR3 is 15 residues. Losses at the gene ends were 4 bases for V and 14 bases for J; bases not matched to a gene: 11. CDR1 and CDR2 from the germline V gene are SGHNT and YENEEA. In DNA form, the CDR3 reads TGTGCCAGCAGCTCGACCATACTAGCGGGAGGGCCGGAGTTCTTC. Amino acid sequence: CASSSTILAGGPEFF. The full variable domain, completed using reference TRBV11-3 and TRBJ2-1, is EAGVVQSPRYKIIEKKQPVAFWCNPISGHNTLYWYLQNLGQGPELLIRYENEEAVDDSQLPKDRFSAERLKGVDSTLKIQPAELGDSAVYLCASSSTILAGGPEFFGPGTRLTVL.

This clone was counted only a few times. The CDR3 DNA reads TGTGCCAGCAGGGTGAGCAGGGAGCATACCGGGGAGCTGTTTTTT. Translating it yields CASRVSREHTGELFF. The chain recombines TRBV2 with TRBJ2-2; D tentatively fits TRBD1 or TRBD2 (5 bases each). V dropped 6 bases and J dropped 5 bases, with 16 bases sitting between them. Germline CDR1 is SNHLY and CDR2 is FYNNEI. The CDR3 extends over 15 amino acids.

The gene calls are TRBV2 and TRBJ2-2, with D possibly being TRBD2 (6 bases). In germline, CDR1 is SNHLY, CDR2 FYNNEI. Trimming removed 6 bases from V and 1 base from J, with 12 bases in between. This CDR3 region has 15 residues. CDR3 sequence (DNA): TGTGCCAGCAGGTTTGCAGCGGGGAACACCGGGGAGCTGTTTTTT. Translation gives CASRFAAGNTGELFF.

This clone was detected only once. CDR3 in DNA: TGCAGCGTTGCCCTTGGGACGGCTGTCTATGGCTACACCTTC. This codes for CSVALGTAVYGYTF. V and J are TRBV29-1 and TRBJ1-2, with D possibly TRBD1 on 5 matching bases. The CDR3 totals 14 residues. V lost 4 bases, J lost 4 bases, and 16 bases lay in between. Germline V lookup: CDR1 SQVTM, CDR2 ANQGSEA.

On this clone: With only one base between it and a far larger clone, this is likely a read error. This chain uses TRBV7-7 with TRBJ2-1; maybe TRBD1 (6 bases). V gave up 5 bases and J gave up 3 bases, with 11 bases separating them. The CDR3 consists of 14 residues. Germline V gives CDR1 SSHAT, CDR2 FNYEAQ (reference sequence). The CDR3 loop is CASSPRDNYNEQFF. Written as DNA, the CDR3 is TGTGCCAGCAGCCCCCGGGACAACTACAATGAGCAGTTCTTC.

This sequence joins TRBV28 and TRBJ1-5; D is ambiguous. V was clipped by 10 bases and J by 2 bases, with 18 bases between them. The CDR3 is 15 amino acids. In germline, CDR1 is MDHEN, CDR2 SYDVKM. The CDR3 bases are TGTGCCACCCATACCGGTATCGCGCGCAATCAGCCCCAGCATTTT. Protein sequence: CATHTGIARNQPQHF.

The rearrangement uses TRBV5-1 and TRBJ2-1; D might be TRBD2 (5 bases). The CDR3 has 14 amino acids. V lost 0 bases to trimming and J lost 6 bases, with 10 bases between them. Germline CDR1 is SGHRS and CDR2 is YFSETQ. The chain's CDR3 is CASSLGAEFNEQFF. The CDR3 DNA is TGCGCCAGCAGCTTGGGAGCGGAATTCAATGAGCAGTTCTTC.

V usage is TRBV11-3 and J usage is TRBJ2-1; 16 bases line up with TRBD2. Germline CDR1 and CDR2: SGHNT and YENEEA. V dropped 6 bases and J dropped 5; count of bases not matched to a gene: 13. The CDR3 is 19 residues long. CDR3 in amino acids: CASRYTGTSGRAIHNEQFF. CDR3 bases: TGTGCCAGCAGGTACACGGGGACTAGCGGGAGGGCCATCCACAATGAGCAGTTCTTC. The entire variable domain, with the rest obtained from reference TRBV11-3 and TRBJ2-1, is as follows: EAGVVQSPRYKIIEKKQPVAFWCNPISGHNTLYWYLQNLGQGPELLIRYENEEAVDDSQLPKDRFSAERLKGVDSTLKIQPAELGDSAVYLCASRYTGTSGRAIHNEQFFGPGTRLTVL.

The J gene is TRBJ2-5, the V gene TRBV7-9, with 11 nucleotides matching TRBD1. The J call may be wrong; the DNA end is better matched by TRBJ2-7. This CDR3 has 16 amino acids. Germline-derived CDR1 and CDR2 are SEHNR and FQNEAQ (reference sequence). DNA for the CDR3: TGTGCCAGCAGCTTATTAGGGACAGGGGGCTCCTACGAGCAGTACTTC. Translated, it gives CASSLLGTGGSYEQYF.

As concerns this clone: This CDR3 is also generated by other DNA sequences in the sample. CDR3 residues: CASSLGAGPYEQYF. The CDR3 coding sequence is TGCGCCAGCAGCTTAGGAGCGGGCCCCTACGAGCAGTACTTC. The genes are TRBV5-1 and TRBJ2-7; a possible D gene is TRBD2 (6 bases). The CDR3 length is 14 residues. In germline, CDR1 is SGHRS, CDR2 YFSETQ. V lost 2 bases to trimming and J lost 2 bases, with 11 bases between them.

This chain connects TRBV14 to TRBJ2-1, with 8 bases fitting TRBD2. CDR3 length: 13 amino acids. Germline V CDR1 and CDR2: SGHDN, FVKESK. The junction had 2 bases not matched to a gene; V was cut back by 4 bases and J by 6 bases. The CDR3 loop is CASSRGTSNEQFF. DNA for the CDR3: TGTGCCAGCAGCCGCGGGACTAGCAATGAGCAGTTCTTC.

The chain combines TRBV4-2 with TRBJ2-3; TRBD1 might be the D (6 bases). Germline-derived CDR1 and CDR2 are LGHNA and YNFKEQ. Trimming took 2 bases from V and 2 from J, leaving 14 bases between them. CDR3 length: 16 amino acids. In nucleotides, the CDR3 is TGTGCCAGCAGCCAATTATACAGGGATGACACAGATACGCAGTATTTT. Protein sequence: CASSQLYRDDTDTQYF.

Notes on this clone: Within the sample, other DNA sequences also encode this same CDR3. This chain joins TRBV7-2 and TRBJ2-7; 7 bases map to TRBD2. V shed 3 bases and J 4 bases; nucleotides not matched to a gene: 6. CDR1 and CDR2 from the germline V gene are SGHTA and FQGNSA. The CDR3 contains 14 residues. This CDR3 reads CASSFQRDSYEQYF. CDR3 in DNA: TGTGCCAGCAGCTTCCAGCGGGATAGTTACGAGCAGTACTTC.

The V and J genes are TRBV14 and TRBJ2-7; no reliable D call. Germline V gene lookup returns CDR1 SGHDN and CDR2 FVKESK. The CDR3 is made up of 13 amino acids. The V gene lost 4 bases and the J gene lost 6 bases, with 13 bases spanning the gap. The CDR3 DNA is TGTGCCAGCAGCCGGGTTCGGGTCGGCGAGCAGTACTTC. Residues: CASSRVRVGEQYF.

CDR3 DNA sequence: TGTGCCAGCAGTGAGAGGATCCAAGAGACCCAGTACTTC. It encodes CASSERIQETQYF. The chain is built from TRBV2 and TRBJ2-5; D remains unclear. The germline gives CDR1 SNHLY, CDR2 FYNNEI. This CDR3 has 13 residues. V was trimmed by 3 bases and J by 1 base, leaving 6 bases between them.

This clone was found a few times. The gene calls are TRBV14 and TRBJ2-2; a possible D gene is TRBD1 (5 bases). The V and J ends lost 1 base and 7 bases respectively, with 10 bases between them. CDR1 is SGHDN and CDR2 is FVKESK in the germline V gene. This CDR3 is 14 amino acids long. In DNA form, the CDR3 reads TGTGCCAGCAGCCAAGTGACAGATGTCGGGGAGCTGTTTTTT. The encoded protein is CASSQVTDVGELFF.

This chain uses TRBV27 with TRBJ2-7; 7 nucleotides align to TRBD2. The CDR3 contains 14 residues. J lost 3 bases, V lost 6 bases, and 8 bases had no gene match. Germline V lookup: CDR1 MNHEY, CDR2 SMNVEV (reference sequence). The CDR3 reads CASRGAGFGYEQYF. DNA of the CDR3: TGTGCCAGCAGGGGAGCGGGGTTTGGCTACGAGCAGTACTTC.

The V and J genes are TRBV4-2 and TRBJ2-3, with D maybe TRBD1 (6 bases). Germline-derived CDR1 and CDR2 are LGHNA and YNFKEQ. V was cut by 4 bases and J by 0 bases, with 17 bases left in between. The CDR3 extends over 17 amino acids. Here the CDR3 reads CASSPRGGGTSTDTQYF. In DNA form, the CDR3 reads TGTGCCAGCAGCCCAAGAGGGGGTGGAACTAGCACAGATACGCAGTATTTT.

J is TRBJ2-7 and V is TRBV2, with a tentative D call TRBD1 (6 bases). V lost 4 bases and J 4 bases, leaving 8 bases between the germline ends. This CDR3 region has 12 residues. Germline CDR1 is SNHLY and CDR2 is FYNNEI. The CDR3 DNA reads as TGTGCCAGCAGTGCACAGGGATACGAGCAGTACTTC. This sequence encodes CASSAQGYEQYF.

The V gene is TRBV10-3, the J gene TRBJ1-1; 9 bases align to TRBD1. Germline CDR1 reads ENHRY; CDR2 reads SYGVKD. The J segment lost 4 bases and the V segment lost 6 bases, leaving 6 bases of the junction unmatched. This CDR3 region has 14 residues. This CDR3 reads CAISGTGRSTEAFF. Written as DNA, the CDR3 is TGTGCCATCAGCGGGACAGGGAGGAGCACTGAAGCTTTCTTT.